Listed here are 14 T cell receptor beta chains from one sample, sequenced in a study of blood T cell repertoires in COVID-19. Here immunoSEQ multiplex PCR was the method, and the copy in TCRdb shows in-frame clones only, minus some. The sample lists under 250,000 clones; about 88% were seen once. Sequenced material: peripheral blood. The receptors here all came from a woman in her thirties or forties with acute or convalescent COVID-19.

The chain couples TRBV5-1 to TRBJ2-5; a possible D gene is TRBD2 (5 bases). The V gene lost 1 base and the J gene lost 5 bases, with 12 bases spanning the gap. This CDR3 has 14 residues. The germline gives CDR1 SGHRS, CDR2 YFSETQ. CDR3 region: CASSLSGVGETQYF. In nucleotides, the CDR3 is TGCGCCAGCAGCTTGTCCGGGGTCGGGGAGACCCAGTACTTC.

J is TRBJ1-3 and V is TRBV2; 7 nucleotides align to TRBD1. Germline CDR1 and CDR2: SNHLY and FYNNEI. With 2 bases clipped from V and 0 bases from J, the junction kept 1 base outside the gene matches. The CDR3 is 15 residues long. The CDR3: CASSERQGSGNTIYF. CDR3 DNA sequence: TGTGCCAGCAGTGAAAGACAGGGCTCTGGAAACACCATATATTTT.

The chain joins TRBV7-8 to TRBJ2-2; 11 bases line up with TRBD1. V shed 0 bases and J 2 bases; nucleotides not matched to a gene: 2. Germline-derived CDR1 and CDR2 are SGHVS and FQNEAQ. This CDR3 has 17 residues. This CDR3 reads CASSLAGQGANTGELFF. DNA of the CDR3: TGTGCCAGCAGCTTAGCCGGACAGGGGGCAAACACCGGGGAGCTGTTTTTT.

This chain joins TRBV19 and TRBJ2-1, with D possibly matching TRBD2 (6 bases). V lost 3 bases and J lost 11, with 11 bases in between. This CDR3 has 12 residues. Germline V gives CDR1 LNHDA, CDR2 SQIVND (reference sequence). The CDR3 region is CASSMAGNKQFF. The CDR3, as DNA: TGTGCCAGTAGTATGGCGGGAAATAAGCAGTTCTTC.

The chain joins TRBV19 to TRBJ1-4; 7 bases fit TRBD1. The V gene end was trimmed by 7 bases and the J gene end by 4 bases; junction bases not matched to a gene: 9. In germline, CDR1 is LNHDA, CDR2 SQIVND (reference sequence). The CDR3 totals 15 residues. CDR3 nucleotide sequence: TGTGCCAGTACCTTGGACAGGTGGGATAATGAAAAACTGTTTTTT. It translates to CASTLDRWDNEKLFF.

V and J are TRBV18 and TRBJ1-2, with D unresolved. Germline CDR1 KGHSH, CDR2 LQKENI. V lost 5 bases, J lost 4 bases, and 5 bases lay in between. This CDR3 has 11 amino acids. The CDR3 loop is CASSSPYGYTF. In DNA form, the CDR3 reads TGTGCCAGCTCATCTCCCTATGGCTACACCTTC.

The V gene is TRBV28, the J gene TRBJ2-2; TRBD1 matches at 7 bases. With V trimmed by 5 bases and J by 7 bases, 10 bases remained unmatched. The CDR3 is made up of 15 amino acids. Germline V gives CDR1 MDHEN, CDR2 SYDVKM. The CDR3 bases are TGTGCCAGCAGTACCCCAGGGGGTAGGAACGGGGAGCTGTTTTTT. This codes for CASSTPGGRNGELFF.

The chain couples TRBV5-1 to TRBJ1-2; TRBD1 might be the D (6 bases). CDR1 is SGHRS and CDR2 is YFSETQ in the germline V gene. V was pared by 7 bases and J by 3 bases, with 13 bases between. This CDR3 has 13 residues. CDR3 bases: TGCGCCAGCCTATTGACAGGCCACTATGGCTACACCTTC. It specifies CASLLTGHYGYTF.

J is TRBJ1-2 and V is TRBV4-1; D may be TRBD1 (6 bases). V was cut by 0 bases and J by 6 bases, with 23 bases left in between. The CDR3 consists of 18 residues. Germline V gene lookup returns CDR1 MGHRA and CDR2 YSYEKL. CDR3 sequence (DNA): TGCGCCAGCAGCCAAGAGAGGGCTAGGTCAGGGAGGGGGAATGGCTACACCTTC. Protein product: CASSQERARSGRGNGYTF.

The chain employs TRBV11-3 and TRBJ1-1; TRBD1 aligns across 8 bases. The CDR3 runs 14 residues. In germline, CDR1 is SGHNT, CDR2 YENEEA. J lost 4 bases, V lost 6 bases, and 7 bases had no gene match. Here the CDR3 reads CASSKTGGGTEAFF. The CDR3 DNA sequence: TGTGCCAGCAGTAAAACAGGGGGAGGCACTGAAGCTTTCTTT.

The gene calls are TRBV3-1 (or the pseudogene TRBV3-2) and TRBJ2-5, with TRBD2 as a possible D gene (6 bases). V was pared by 2 bases and J by 4 bases, with 11 bases between. The germline V gene has CDR1 LGHDT and CDR2 YNNKEL (reference sequence). The CDR3 consists of 14 residues. CDR3 protein: CASSQNSGGETQYF. The CDR3 nucleotides read TGTGCCAGCAGCCAAAATAGCGGCGGAGAGACCCAGTACTTC.

Only one count was recorded for this clone. The V and J genes are TRBV2 and TRBJ2-5; 9 positions match TRBD2. The V segment lost 3 bases and the J segment 0 bases; nucleotides outside the gene matches: 2. The germline gives CDR1 SNHLY, CDR2 FYNNEI. The CDR3 sequence is 15 residues long. Here the CDR3 DNA reads TGTGCCAGCAGTGAGACTAGCGGAAACCAAGAGACCCAGTACTTC. It translates to CASSETSGNQETQYF.

The chain has TRBV5-4 and TRBJ1-2; D is ambiguous. Germline values: CDR1 SGHNT, CDR2 YYREEE (reference sequence). V lost 0 bases, J lost 2 bases, and 5 bases lay in between. The length of the CDR3 is 13 residues. CDR3 protein: CASSLVENYGYTF. As DNA, the CDR3 is TGTGCCAGCAGCTTGGTTGAGAACTATGGCTACACCTTC.

There are a few counts of this clone. The V gene is TRBV30, the J gene TRBJ1-3; the D gene is possibly TRBD1 (6 bases). V was shortened by 2 bases and J by 4 bases, with 15 bases between the two germline ends. Germline V gene lookup returns CDR1 GTSNPN and CDR2 SVGIG (reference sequence). The CDR3 is made up of 15 amino acids. The CDR3 DNA follows: TGTGCCTGGAGTCACACAGGGATGAGAGGAAACACCATATATTTT. Translation gives CAWSHTGMRGNTIYF.